This entry lists 28 T cell receptor beta chains sequenced from one sample in a study of T cells in Graves' hyperthyroidism and ophthalmopathy. The source material, RNA transcripts, was used to amplify TCR beta CDR3 regions. In the first-round RT-PCR of the TCR CDR3, the HTBI primer set was used. TCRdb used MiXCR to reprocess the multiplex PCR reads, holding one entry per CDR3 protein. Of more than 300,000 distinct CDR3 sequences in the sample, approximately 13% are singletons; the top ten hold 11%. Material: blood. These TCRs come from a woman between 55 and 75 years old with Graves' hyperthyroidism.

The gene calls are TRBV4-1 and TRBJ2-5; possibly TRBD1 for D (6 bases). CDR1 MGHRA and CDR2 YSYEKL come from the germline V gene. Trimming took 1 base from V and 5 from J, leaving 14 bases between them. This CDR3 comprises 15 residues. The CDR3 loop is CASSQVPGHSETQYF. CDR3 nucleotide sequence: TGCGCCAGCAGCCAAGTCCCGGGACACTCTGAGACCCAGTACTTC.

The rearrangement links TRBV20-1 to TRBJ2-7, with TRBD1 matching 8 bases. Losses at the gene ends were 3 bases for V and 5 bases for J; bases not matched to a gene: 3. Germline assignment: CDR1 DFQATT and CDR2 SNEGSKA (reference sequence). CDR3 length: 12 amino acids. CDR3 nucleotide sequence: TGCAGTGCTAGCCGGACAGGGAACGAGCAGTACTTC. As protein: CSASRTGNEQYF.

The rearrangement links TRBV11-2 to TRBJ2-3; 15 nucleotides line up with TRBD2. Germline V gene lookup returns CDR1 SGHAT and CDR2 FQNNGV. The CDR3 spans 17 residues. J lost 0 bases, V lost 8 bases, and 6 bases had no gene match. Written as DNA, the CDR3 is TGTGCCAGCTGGGGGACTAGCGGGAGGCGAAGCACAGATACGCAGTATTTT. It specifies CASWGTSGRRSTDTQYF.

The chain joins TRBV30 to TRBJ2-5, with 7 bases fitting TRBD2. Germline V gene lookup returns CDR1 GTSNPN and CDR2 SVGIG (reference sequence). J was trimmed by 6 bases and V by 2 bases; bases with no gene match: 9. The CDR3 runs 14 residues. CDR3 bases: TGTGCCTGGAGTTGGGGGAGGGCCGGAAAGACCCAGTACTTC. Protein: CAWSWGRAGKTQYF.

The chain recombines TRBV5-1 with TRBJ2-7; 13 bases are shared with TRBD2. CDR1 is SGHRS and CDR2 is YFSETQ in the germline V gene. V gave up 4 bases and J gave up 3 bases; unmatched junction bases: 4. This CDR3 is built from 15 residues. The CDR3 nucleotides read TGCGCCAGCAGCGAGGGACTAGCGGGGCTCTACGAGCAGTACTTC. Its protein is CASSEGLAGLYEQYF.

This clonotype has at least ten counts. DNA of the CDR3: TGTGCCAGCAGTTACCCTTCCTGGGCGGGACTAGCGGGAGCGGGGCAAGAGACCCAGTACTTC. Its protein product is CASSYPSWAGLAGAGQETQYF. The V and J genes are TRBV6-2 or TRBV6-3 and TRBJ2-5, with 14 bases matching TRBD2. CDR3 size: 21 residues. Looked up from germline, CDR1 is MNHEY and CDR2 is SVGEGT. V was pared by 2 bases and J by 2 bases, with 16 bases of the junction left unmatched.

The CDR3 DNA sequence: TGTGCCAGCAGCCGAGCGGGCGGGGGGGATAATGAGCAGTTCTTC. It yields the protein CASSRAGGGDNEQFF. The chain is built from TRBV12-3 or TRBV12-4 and TRBJ2-1; 9 bases agree with TRBD2. The CDR3 is 15 amino acids. V lost 6 bases and J lost 7; bases outside the gene matches: 10.

The chain combines TRBV29-1 with TRBJ1-2, with D perhaps matching TRBD1 (6 bases). CDR1 is SQVTM and CDR2 is ANQGSEA in the germline V gene. V shed 7 bases and J shed 5 bases, with 14 bases lying between them. The CDR3 consists of 12 residues. The CDR3 here is CSAGGQSYGYTF. CDR3 nucleotides: TGCAGCGCGGGAGGACAGAGTTATGGCTACACCTTC.

This clonotype was counted ten times or more. This sequence joins TRBV2 and TRBJ2-5, with D perhaps matching TRBD1 (5 bases). V shed 6 bases and J shed 0 bases, with 14 bases lying between them. The germline V gene has CDR1 SNHLY and CDR2 FYNNEI. The CDR3 sequence is 15 residues long. The CDR3 DNA reads as TGTGCCAGCAGATCGCATACAGGCCACCAAGAGACCCAGTACTTC. Translating gives CASRSHTGHQETQYF.

This clonotype was seen repeatedly, ten times or more. The J gene is TRBJ2-1, the V gene TRBV11-2, with D hard to call. Germline CDR1 reads SGHAT; CDR2 reads FQNNGV. With 0 bases removed from V and 6 bases from J, the gap between germline ends came to 12 bases. This CDR3 comprises 15 residues. The CDR3 region is CASSLEGQVSNEQFF. Written as DNA, the CDR3 is TGTGCCAGCAGCTTAGAAGGGCAGGTTTCCAATGAGCAGTTCTTC.

In this sample, this clonotype turned up many times. J is TRBJ1-1 and V is TRBV20-1; D call uncertain. Trimming pared 3 bases from V and 5 bases from J, leaving 7 bases between. CDR3 length: 11 amino acids. Per the germline V gene, CDR1 is DFQATT and CDR2 is SNEGSKA (reference sequence). The CDR3 nucleotides are TGCAGTGCTAGTATAGAGACTGAAGCTTTCTTT. Amino acid sequence: CSASIETEAFF.

In its sample, this clonotype was seen a few times. V and J are TRBV6-1 and TRBJ2-7; D gene unclear. Looked up from germline, CDR1 is MNHNS and CDR2 is SASEGT. The CDR3 runs 12 residues. V was pared by 11 bases and J by 5 bases, with 16 bases between. Written as DNA, the CDR3 is TGTGCCGCCGGTGGGTGGTCTGACGAGCAGTACTTC. Translation gives CAAGGWSDEQYF.

This clonotype appeared many times. The chain combines TRBV20-1 with TRBJ2-5; 10 bases are shared with TRBD2. The CDR3 contains 17 residues. From germline, CDR1 is DFQATT and CDR2 SNEGSKA (reference sequence). V was pared by 2 bases and J by 1 base, with 10 bases of the junction left unmatched. This CDR3 is CSARSSGGGDSQETQYF. DNA for the CDR3: TGCAGTGCTAGATCTAGCGGGGGTGGGGATTCCCAAGAGACCCAGTACTTC.

This clonotype was seen ten or more times. The chain couples TRBV12-3 or TRBV12-4 to TRBJ2-2; D ambiguous. The CDR3 extends over 14 amino acids. V was clipped by 0 bases and J by 4 bases, with 6 bases between them. This chain's CDR3 is CASSLAATTGELFF. CDR3 bases: TGTGCCAGCAGTTTAGCGGCTACCACCGGGGAGCTGTTTTTT.

This clonotype was picked up many times. The chain is built from TRBV6-1 and TRBJ1-4, with D possibly being TRBD1 (5 bases). Trimming removed 8 bases from V and 0 bases from J, with 19 bases in between. In germline, CDR1 is MNHNS, CDR2 SASEGT. The CDR3 sequence is 17 residues long. This CDR3 is CASYRGRRGSTNEKLFF. The CDR3 DNA sequence: TGTGCCAGCTATAGAGGCCGCCGGGGGTCAACTAATGAAAAACTGTTTTTT.

This clonotype came up many times. CDR3 amino acids: CASSSGTGHLQETQYF. CDR3 DNA sequence: TGTGCCAGCAGCTCAGGGACGGGACACCTCCAAGAGACCCAGTACTTC. This chain links TRBV11-2 with TRBJ2-5, with D tentatively TRBD1 (6 bases). This CDR3 is 16 amino acids long. Germline CDR1 reads SGHAT; CDR2 reads FQNNGV. V lost 4 bases to trimming and J lost 1 base, with 16 bases between them.

This clonotype was recorded many times. The rearrangement joins TRBV28 to TRBJ2-1; perhaps TRBD2 as D (6 bases). Germline V CDR1 and CDR2: MDHEN, SYDVKM. The CDR3 contains 15 residues. The V end was cut by 3 bases, the J end by 0 bases, with 9 bases between. The CDR3 here is CASSFLAVSYNEQFF. CDR3 nucleotide sequence: TGTGCCAGCAGTTTTTTAGCGGTCTCCTACAATGAGCAGTTCTTC.

This clonotype turned up a few times. This sequence joins TRBV7-9 and TRBJ2-2, with 11 bases matching TRBD1. Germline assignment: CDR1 SEHNR and CDR2 FQNEAQ (reference sequence). The CDR3 runs 15 residues. The trim removed 5 bases at V and 8 bases at J, leaving 7 bases unmatched. This CDR3 is CASSPGTGGPGELFF. For the CDR3, the DNA is TGTGCCAGCAGCCCTGGGACAGGGGGTCCTGGGGAGCTGTTTTTT.

This clonotype showed up many times. The rearrangement links TRBV5-1 to TRBJ2-2, with 7 bases matching TRBD1. The CDR3 sequence is 14 residues long. The V and J ends lost 4 bases and 1 base, in that order; junction bases with no gene match: 1. CDR1 and CDR2 from the germline V gene are SGHRS and YFSETQ. The CDR3 sequence is CASSGTVNTGELFF. CDR3 bases: TGCGCCAGCAGCGGGACAGTGAACACCGGGGAGCTGTTTTTT.

The rearrangement joins TRBV7-2 to TRBJ2-3; perhaps TRBD2 as D (5 bases). The ends were cut back, 5 bases at V and 2 bases at J, with 17 bases in the middle. The CDR3 is 16 amino acids. From germline, CDR1 is SGHTA and CDR2 FQGNSA. For the CDR3, the DNA is TGTGCCAGCAGCCCCGCAGGTCCTAGCCTCACAGATACGCAGTATTTT. It codes for CASSPAGPSLTDTQYF.

As for this clonotype: With a much larger clone just one base away, this may be a read error. The genes are TRBV6-4 and TRBJ2-7; perhaps TRBD2 as D (5 bases). The last part of the DNA fits TRBJ2-1 better; the J call may be wrong. The CDR3 spans 14 residues. Germline-derived CDR1 and CDR2 are MRHNA and SNTAGT. This CDR3 is CASSASWERYEQFF. In nucleotides, the CDR3 is TGTGCCAGCAGTGCCTCCTGGGAGCGCTACGAGCAGTTCTTC.

This clonotype was recorded many times. This sequence joins TRBV27 and TRBJ2-1; tentatively, D is TRBD1 or TRBD2 (5 bases each). Trimming removed 7 bases at V and 4 bases at J, with 17 bases between. The CDR3 spans 15 residues. CDR1 and CDR2 from the germline V gene are MNHEY and SMNVEV (reference sequence). The CDR3 bases are TGTGCCAGCAAAGTAGGGACCTACCGATACAATGAGCAGTTCTTC. It is translated as CASKVGTYRYNEQFF.

In its sample, this clonotype was seen many times. This CDR3 reads CAWSVMGAQAEAFF. For the CDR3, the DNA is TGTGCCTGGAGTGTAATGGGGGCGCAAGCTGAAGCTTTCTTT. The chain recombines TRBV30 with TRBJ1-1; TRBD1 is a possible D gene (6 bases). The V end lost 0 bases, the J end lost 6 bases, and 14 bases lay between the germline ends. This CDR3 is built from 14 residues. The V gene's germline CDR1 is GTSNPN and CDR2 SVGIG (reference sequence).

The chain joins TRBV2 to TRBJ2-7; the D is unclear. Trimming stripped 8 bases from V and 4 bases from J, with 6 bases between. Germline-derived CDR1 and CDR2 are SNHLY and FYNNEI. This CDR3 has 10 amino acids. In DNA form, the CDR3 reads TGTGCCAGCGTTTCTTACGAGCAGTACTTC. This sequence encodes CASVSYEQYF. The full variable domain, rest sourced from reference TRBV2 and TRBJ2-7, is EPEVTQTPSHQVTQMGQEVILRCVPISNHLYFYWYRQILGQKVEFLVSFYNNEISEKSEIFDDQFSVERPDGSNFTLKIRSTKLEDSAMYFCASVSYEQYFGPGTRLTVT.

This clonotype was seen ten or more times. The J gene is TRBJ2-3, the V gene TRBV30; 9 bases are shared with TRBD2. This CDR3 has 14 amino acids. Per the germline V gene, CDR1 is GTSNPN and CDR2 is SVGIG (reference sequence). The V gene end was trimmed by 4 bases and the J gene end by 0 bases; junction bases not matched to a gene: 2. This chain's CDR3 is CAWTSGVSTDTQYF. CDR3 DNA: TGTGCCTGGACTAGCGGGGTTAGCACAGATACGCAGTATTTT.

V usage is TRBV15 and J usage is TRBJ2-7; a weak D match, TRBD1 (6 bases). Trimming took off 3 bases at V and 6 bases at J, with 18 bases between the two ends. The CDR3 runs 15 residues. CDR1 LNHNV and CDR2 YYDKDF come from the germline V gene (reference sequence). The chain's CDR3 is CATSRGSGTPREQYF. The DNA for the CDR3 is TGTGCCACCAGCAGGGGGTCCGGGACACCCCGCGAGCAGTACTTC.

This clonotype occurred many times. This sequence joins TRBV7-9 and TRBJ2-3, with 7 positions matching TRBD1. CDR3 length equals 13 residues. Germline CDR1 SEHNR, CDR2 FQNEAQ (reference sequence). V shed 4 bases and J 7 bases; nucleotides not matched to a gene: 5. The CDR3 loop reads CASSSRTGYTQYF. The CDR3 bases are TGTGCCAGCAGCTCCCGGACAGGTTATACGCAGTATTTT.

This clonotype has more than one count but fewer than ten. The chain recombines TRBV24-1 with TRBJ2-1; 9 bases are shared with TRBD2. The CDR3 runs to 17 residues. Germline trimming cut 3 bases from V and 2 bases from J; bases unmatched to any gene: 7. The germline gives CDR1 KGHDR, CDR2 SFDVKD. The CDR3 nucleotides read TGTGCCACCAGTGATACCCGAAGCGGGAGGACCTACAATGAGCAGTTCTTC. Translating it yields CATSDTRSGRTYNEQFF.